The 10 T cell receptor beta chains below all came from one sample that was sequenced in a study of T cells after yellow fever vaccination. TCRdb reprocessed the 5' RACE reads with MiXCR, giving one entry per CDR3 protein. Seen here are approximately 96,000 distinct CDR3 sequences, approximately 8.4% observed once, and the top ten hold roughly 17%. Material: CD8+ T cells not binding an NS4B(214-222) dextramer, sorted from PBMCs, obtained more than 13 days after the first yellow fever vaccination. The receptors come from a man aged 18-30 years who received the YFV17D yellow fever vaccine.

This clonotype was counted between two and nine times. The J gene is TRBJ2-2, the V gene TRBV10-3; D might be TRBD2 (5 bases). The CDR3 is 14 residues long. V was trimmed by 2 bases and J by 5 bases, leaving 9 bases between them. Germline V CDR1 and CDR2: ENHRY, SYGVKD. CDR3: CAISEGRGTGELFF. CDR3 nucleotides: TGTGCCATCAGTGAGGGACGGGGTACCGGGGAGCTGTTTTTT.

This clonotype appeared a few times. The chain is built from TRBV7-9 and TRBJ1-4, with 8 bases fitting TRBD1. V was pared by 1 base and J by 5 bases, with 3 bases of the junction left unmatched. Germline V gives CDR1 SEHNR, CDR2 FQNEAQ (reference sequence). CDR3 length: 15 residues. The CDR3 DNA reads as TGTGCCAGCAGCTTAGGATGGACAGGGAATGAAAAACTGTTTTTT. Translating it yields CASSLGWTGNEKLFF.

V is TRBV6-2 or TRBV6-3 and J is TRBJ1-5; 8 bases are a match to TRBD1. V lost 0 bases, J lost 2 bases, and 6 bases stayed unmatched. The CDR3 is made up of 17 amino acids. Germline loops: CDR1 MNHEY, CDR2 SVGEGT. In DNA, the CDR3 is TGTGCCAGCAGTTACTCAATGACAGGGGAGGGCAATCAGCCCCAGCATTTT. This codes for CASSYSMTGEGNQPQHF.

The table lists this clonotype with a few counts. The CDR3 bases are TGTGCCACCAGCACGGTCGGAGGTCAGCCCCAGCATTTT. Protein product: CATSTVGGQPQHF. This sequence joins TRBV15 and TRBJ1-5, with D unresolved. Germline lookup yields CDR1 LNHNV and CDR2 YYDKDF (reference sequence). This CDR3 region has 13 residues. Trimming shortened V by 4 bases and J by 6 bases, and 10 bases separated the two germline ends.

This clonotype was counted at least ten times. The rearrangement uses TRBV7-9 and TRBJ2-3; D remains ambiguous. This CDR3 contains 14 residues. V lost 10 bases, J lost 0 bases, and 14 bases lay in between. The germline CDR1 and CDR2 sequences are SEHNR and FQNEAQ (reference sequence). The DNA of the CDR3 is TGTGCCACCCCCCCCGCGACTAGCACAGATACGCAGTATTTT. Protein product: CATPPATSTDTQYF. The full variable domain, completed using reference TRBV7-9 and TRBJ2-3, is DTGVSQNPRHKITKRGQNVTFRCDPISEHNRLYWYRQTLGQGPEFLTYFQNEAQLEKSRLLSDRFSAERPKGSFSTLEIQRTEQGDSAMYLCATPPATSTDTQYFGPGTRLTVL.

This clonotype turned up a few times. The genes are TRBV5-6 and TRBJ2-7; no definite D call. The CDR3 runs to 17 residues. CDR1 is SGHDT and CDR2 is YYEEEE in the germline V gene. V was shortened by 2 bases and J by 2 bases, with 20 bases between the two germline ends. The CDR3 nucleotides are TGTGCCAGCAGCTTCCCCGGACGAGACCAGCCGACCTACGAGCAGTACTTC. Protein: CASSFPGRDQPTYEQYF.

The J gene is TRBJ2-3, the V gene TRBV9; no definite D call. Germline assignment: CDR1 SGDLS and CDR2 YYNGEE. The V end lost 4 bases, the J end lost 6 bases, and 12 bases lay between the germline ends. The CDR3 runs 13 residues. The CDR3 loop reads CASSPGGLDTQYF. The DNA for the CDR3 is TGTGCCAGCAGCCCAGGTGGGCTGGATACGCAGTATTTT.

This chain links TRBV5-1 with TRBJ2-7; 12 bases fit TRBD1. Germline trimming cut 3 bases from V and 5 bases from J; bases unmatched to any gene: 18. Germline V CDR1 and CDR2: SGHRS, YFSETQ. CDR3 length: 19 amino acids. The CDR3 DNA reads TGCGCCAGCAGCTGGGGGACAGGGGGCTTTGGATTTGGGGACGACGAGCAGTACTTC. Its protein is CASSWGTGGFGFGDDEQYF.

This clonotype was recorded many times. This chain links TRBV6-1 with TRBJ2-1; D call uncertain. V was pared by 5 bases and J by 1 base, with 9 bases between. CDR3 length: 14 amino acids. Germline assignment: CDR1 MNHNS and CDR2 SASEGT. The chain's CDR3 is CASSRSASYNEQFF. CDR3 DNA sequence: TGTGCCAGCAGTCGCAGTGCTTCCTACAATGAGCAGTTCTTC.

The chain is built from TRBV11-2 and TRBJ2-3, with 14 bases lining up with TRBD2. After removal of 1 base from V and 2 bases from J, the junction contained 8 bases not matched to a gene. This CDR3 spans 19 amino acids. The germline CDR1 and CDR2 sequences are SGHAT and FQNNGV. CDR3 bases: TGTGCCAGCAGCTTAGGACTAGCGGGGGGGCCAGTTCTCACAGATACGCAGTATTTT. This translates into CASSLGLAGGPVLTDTQYF.